Each of the 27 T cell receptor beta chains below was sequenced from the same sample in a study of blood T cell repertoires in COVID-19. The method was immunoSEQ multiplex PCR; TCRdb's version includes in-frame clones alone and lacks a portion of them. The sample has approximately 260,000 clones, 75% to 90% seen once. Sequences were obtained from peripheral blood. The receptors were gathered from a man aged 60 to 75 who had recovered from COVID-19.

The chain employs TRBV6-6 and TRBJ2-3; 11 bases line up with TRBD2. J gave up 5 bases and V 0 bases, and 4 bases lay outside the gene matches. Looked up from germline, CDR1 is MNHNY and CDR2 is SVGAGI (reference sequence). The length of the CDR3 is 16 residues. This CDR3 reads CASSYSGTSGRDTQYF. CDR3 sequence (DNA): TGTGCCAGCAGTTACTCCGGGACTAGCGGAAGAGATACGCAGTATTTT.

The rearrangement links TRBV4-1 to TRBJ2-5; the D is unclear. V lost 0 bases and J 0 bases, leaving 5 bases between the germline ends. This CDR3 has 14 residues. In germline, CDR1 is MGHRA, CDR2 YSYEKL. The CDR3 protein is CASSQDSDQETQYF. CDR3 nucleotide sequence: TGCGCCAGCAGCCAAGATAGTGACCAAGAGACCCAGTACTTC.

Points on this clone: The same CDR3 is also encoded by other DNA sequences in this sample. This chain uses TRBV29-1 with TRBJ2-5; tentatively, D is TRBD2 (5 bases). This CDR3 is 12 amino acids long. CDR1 SQVTM and CDR2 ANQGSEA come from the germline V gene. Trimming removed 4 bases from V and 5 bases from J, with 11 bases in between. The CDR3 nucleotides read TGCAGCGTTGTTGGGAGAGGGGAGACCCAGTACTTC. It translates to CSVVGRGETQYF.

The sample holds one count of this clone. This chain uses TRBV19 with TRBJ1-5; TRBD1 matches at 7 bases. CDR1 is LNHDA, CDR2 SQIVND, per germline (reference sequence). The V gene end was trimmed by 6 bases and the J gene end by 5 bases; junction bases not matched to a gene: 10. The CDR3 runs 15 residues. The CDR3 reads CASSRKSGTDQPQHF. CDR3 nucleotides: TGTGCCAGTAGCAGGAAATCCGGGACAGATCAGCCCCAGCATTTT.

This chain connects TRBV5-4 to TRBJ1-1; tentative D call: TRBD1 (5 bases). The CDR3 loop spans 14 amino acids. The germline V and J ends were trimmed by 0 bases and 8 bases, with 14 bases remaining between them. Germline V gene sequence: CDR1 SGHNT, CDR2 YYREEE (reference sequence). Written as DNA, the CDR3 is TGTGCCAGCAGCTTGGCCCCAGGGCAAGGCGAAGCTTTCTTT. Translating gives CASSLAPGQGEAFF.

The rearrangement uses TRBV19 and TRBJ1-6; 8 positions match TRBD1. The CDR3 runs 13 residues. Germline V gives CDR1 LNHDA, CDR2 SQIVND (reference sequence). Losses at the gene ends were 10 bases for V and 7 bases for J; bases not matched to a gene: 6. The CDR3 DNA sequence: TGTGCCACCCAGACAGGGGCCAATTCACCCCTCCACTTT. Protein product: CATQTGANSPLHF.

This clone showed up just a few times. The chain is built from TRBV2 and TRBJ2-7, with 10 bases lining up with TRBD1. The CDR3 contains 15 residues. CDR1 and CDR2 from the germline V gene are SNHLY and FYNNEI. V trimming: 7 bases; J trimming: 3 bases; junction bases outside the gene matches: 9. In DNA form, the CDR3 reads TGTGCCAGCAAGAAAGAGACAGGGGGCGTCTACGAGCAGTACTTC. Translating gives CASKKETGGVYEQYF.

V gene TRBV28 combines with J gene TRBJ2-3; unclear D gene. The CDR3 runs to 14 residues. Trimming stripped 6 bases from V and 0 bases from J, with 10 bases between. The germline CDR1 and CDR2 sequences are MDHEN and SYDVKM. The CDR3 loop is CASRPPGSTDTQYF. CDR3 coding DNA: TGTGCCAGCAGACCCCCCGGGAGCACAGATACGCAGTATTTT.

This chain joins TRBV5-1 and TRBJ2-1, with TRBD1 matching over 7 bases. Germline trimming cut 4 bases from V and 7 bases from J; bases unmatched to any gene: 8. Germline V gene sequence: CDR1 SGHRS, CDR2 YFSETQ. This CDR3 region has 14 residues. CDR3 sequence: CASSATGARNEQFF. The CDR3 bases are TGCGCCAGCAGCGCCACAGGGGCGCGGAATGAGCAGTTCTTC.

The V call is TRBV5-1, the J call TRBJ2-2, with D maybe TRBD1 (6 bases). Germline V CDR1 and CDR2: SGHRS, YFSETQ. V was pared by 0 bases and J by 2 bases, with 14 bases between. The CDR3 spans 17 residues. CDR3 region: CASSLASQGFNTGELFF. The CDR3 nucleotides are TGCGCCAGCAGCTTGGCGTCCCAGGGGTTTAACACCGGGGAGCTGTTTTTT.

Comment on this clone: Other DNA sequences in this specimen translate into the identical CDR3. The CDR3 protein is CASSQRDRYNEQFF. In nucleotides, the CDR3 is TGTGCCAGCAGCCAACGAGACAGATACAATGAGCAGTTCTTC. The V gene is TRBV3-1 (or the pseudogene TRBV3-2), the J gene TRBJ2-1; tentatively, D is TRBD1 (5 bases). Germline CDR1 LGHDT, CDR2 YNNKEL (reference sequence). The V and J ends lost 2 bases and 4 bases respectively, with 9 bases between them. This CDR3 region has 14 residues.

The V and J genes are TRBV4-1 and TRBJ2-3; 11 bases are a match to TRBD2. V shed 3 bases, J shed 0 bases, and the junction held 20 bases outside the gene matches. The CDR3 sequence is 22 residues long. Germline V gene lookup returns CDR1 MGHRA and CDR2 YSYEKL. The CDR3 is CASSQEHPASGRIVSSTDTQYF. Written as DNA, the CDR3 is TGCGCCAGCAGCCAGGAGCACCCGGCTAGCGGGAGGATAGTCTCTAGCACAGATACGCAGTATTTT.

This sequence joins TRBV10-3 and TRBJ1-6, with D possibly being TRBD1 (5 bases). Germline CDR1 and CDR2: ENHRY and SYGVKD. With 4 bases removed from V and 5 bases from J, the gap between germline ends came to 9 bases. The CDR3 extends over 14 amino acids. This CDR3 reads CAISARGDNSPLHF. In DNA form, the CDR3 reads TGTGCCATCAGTGCAAGGGGTGATAATTCACCCCTCCACTTT.

This clone was recorded only once. The chain couples TRBV6-6 to TRBJ1-5, with a possible D match to TRBD1 (5 bases). Deletions cut 8 bases from V and 2 bases from J, with 16 bases between. Per germline, CDR1 MNHNY and CDR2 SVGAGI (reference sequence). The CDR3 length is 15 residues. DNA for the CDR3: TGTGCCAGCTCCAGGGCACAAGTGGGCAATCAGCCCCAGCATTTT. This gives the protein CASSRAQVGNQPQHF.

This clone has only one observation. The chain has TRBV2 and TRBJ2-7; a weak D match, TRBD2 (5 bases). Trimming cost V 0 bases and J 0 bases, with 15 bases left between them. The CDR3 extends over 17 amino acids. Germline CDR1 and CDR2: SNHLY and FYNNEI. CDR3 nucleotides: TGTGCCAGCAGTGAAGCGCCGGTAGCGCAGAGCTCCTACGAGCAGTACTTC. Its translation is CASSEAPVAQSSYEQYF. Based on the CDR3 plus reference TRBV2 and TRBJ2-7, the full variable domain is EPEVTQTPSHQVTQMGQEVILRCVPISNHLYFYWYRQILGQKVEFLVSFYNNEISEKSEIFDDQFSVERPDGSNFTLKIRSTKLEDSAMYFCASSEAPVAQSSYEQYFGPGTRLTVT.

The chain has TRBV19 and TRBJ1-3; D is undetermined. V was cut by 5 bases and J by 2 bases, with 7 bases left in between. This CDR3 region has 13 residues. CDR1 is LNHDA, CDR2 SQIVND, per germline (reference sequence). The CDR3 DNA follows: TGTGCCAGTAGTCCTAGTGCTGGAAACACCATATATTTT. Protein: CASSPSAGNTIYF.

V is TRBV7-8 and J is TRBJ1-5; perhaps TRBD1 as D (5 bases). V was trimmed by 1 base and J by 0 bases, leaving 16 bases between them. CDR1 and CDR2 from the germline V gene are SGHVS and FQNEAQ. The CDR3 spans 18 residues. CDR3 nucleotide sequence: TGTGCCAGCAGCTTAGGACCCCAGGGCCGAAGTAGCAATCAGCCCCAGCATTTT. Its protein product is CASSLGPQGRSSNQPQHF.

The CDR3 sequence: CASSDPGGEPNQPQHF. CDR3 sequence (DNA): TGTGCCAGCAGTGATCCGGGGGGGGAACCCAATCAGCCCCAGCATTTT. The chain is built from TRBV6-4 and TRBJ1-5; D is possibly TRBD1 (5 bases). V lost 3 bases and J lost 3, with 15 bases in between. Germline V CDR1 and CDR2: MRHNA, SNTAGT. There are 16 residues in the CDR3.

This clone was counted once. The V call is TRBV7-2, the J call TRBJ2-3, with D possibly being TRBD2 (5 bases). This CDR3 contains 12 residues. Germline V CDR1 and CDR2: SGHTA, FQGNSA. V was pared by 4 bases and J by 7 bases, with 9 bases between. Written as DNA, the CDR3 is TGTGCCAGCAGCTCCTCTAGCTATACGCAGTATTTT. It specifies CASSSSSYTQYF. The whole variable domain, remainder taken from reference TRBV7-2 and TRBJ2-3, is GAGVSQSPSNKVTEKGKDVELRCDPISGHTALYWYRQSLGQGLEFLIYFQGNSAPDKSGLPSDRFSAERTGGSVSTLTIQRTQQEDSAVYLCASSSSSYTQYFGPGTRLTVL.

V gene TRBV29-1 combines with J gene TRBJ2-7; unclear D gene. The V gene lost 1 base and the J gene lost 0 bases, with 10 bases spanning the gap. The CDR3 spans 14 residues. CDR1 is SQVTM, CDR2 ANQGSEA, per germline. The CDR3 nucleotides are TGCAGCGTTGAAGTCCCAGGTTCCTCCTACGAGCAGTACTTC. Its translation is CSVEVPGSSYEQYF.

The chain is built from TRBV19 and TRBJ2-7; TRBD2 aligns across 8 bases. Trimming took 7 bases from V and 0 from J; bases not matched to a gene: 8. Germline loops: CDR1 LNHDA, CDR2 SQIVND (reference sequence). The CDR3 loop spans 15 amino acids. The chain's CDR3 is CASTPSGLSSYEQYF. The DNA for the CDR3 is TGTGCCAGTACCCCTAGCGGGTTGAGCTCCTACGAGCAGTACTTC.

This clone has only one observation. The rearrangement joins TRBV6-5 to TRBJ2-1; TRBD2 agrees at 9 bases. The CDR3 sequence is 14 residues long. V dropped 8 bases and J dropped 7; count of bases not matched to a gene: 9. CDR1 is MNHEY, CDR2 SVGAGI, per germline. The CDR3 sequence is CASGRGGAFNEQFF. DNA for the CDR3: TGTGCCAGCGGGCGGGGGGGCGCGTTTAATGAGCAGTTCTTC.

V and J are TRBV5-5 and TRBJ1-1; 8 bases fit TRBD1. Trimming at V came to 3 bases and at J to 5 bases, leaving 12 bases not matched to a gene. In germline, CDR1 is SGHKS, CDR2 YYEKEE (reference sequence). The CDR3 sequence is 16 residues long. The CDR3 coding sequence is TGTGCCAGCAGCTGGTCCGGACAGGGAGGGAGGACTGAAGCTTTCTTT. Translation: CASSWSGQGGRTEAFF.

The chain employs TRBV5-1 and TRBJ2-1; 10 positions match TRBD2. The CDR3 is 15 residues long. Germline trimming cut 3 bases from V and 6 bases from J; bases unmatched to any gene: 6. The germline CDR1 and CDR2 sequences are SGHRS and YFSETQ. Here the CDR3 reads CASSSLRTSGNEQFF. The DNA of the CDR3 is TGCGCCAGCAGCTCGCTCCGGACTAGCGGCAATGAGCAGTTCTTC.

This clone was recorded once. J is TRBJ2-1 and V is TRBV20-1; 9 bases fit TRBD2. Germline V gene lookup returns CDR1 DFQATT and CDR2 SNEGSKA (reference sequence). There are 10 residues in the CDR3. With V trimmed by 5 bases and J by 12 bases, 2 bases remained unmatched. The CDR3 sequence: CSAGREGQFF. CDR3 coding DNA: TGCAGTGCTGGGCGGGAGGGGCAGTTCTTC.

The chain combines TRBV30 with TRBJ1-5, with a tentative D call TRBD1 (5 bases). CDR1 is GTSNPN and CDR2 is SVGIG in the germline V gene (reference sequence). This CDR3 region has 15 residues. V was cut by 1 base and J by 0 bases, with 10 bases left in between. The CDR3 nucleotides are TGTGCCTGGAGTGGGGGGGTTTATAGCAATCAGCCCCAGCATTTT. Translated: CAWSGGVYSNQPQHF.

J is TRBJ2-7 and V is TRBV2; D perhaps matches TRBD1 (6 bases). V was shortened by 4 bases and J by 4 bases, with 20 bases between the two germline ends. This CDR3 region has 16 residues. From germline, CDR1 is SNHLY and CDR2 FYNNEI. This chain's CDR3 is CASSGGRGQSIYEQYF. CDR3 coding DNA: TGTGCCAGCAGTGGGGGGAGAGGACAGTCAATTTACGAGCAGTACTTC.